The 21 T cell receptor beta chains given below trace back to one sample, sequenced in a study of blood T cells in healthy people across ages (dated by TCRdb to 2014 to 2015). Library prep was done by 5' RACE. TCRdb names Illumina HiSeq 2500 as the instrument used. A second 7 to 11 cycle PCR used a sample-barcoded 5' primer and a J-beta primer mix. TCRdb trimmed public reads at Q25 via fastp, called clones via MiXCR and kept in-frame beta chains. Merged by CDR3 protein, the rows form single entries marked with the most common genes and DNA. In all, the sample holds over a million distinct CDR3 sequences, and roughly 59% of those were seen once. The top ten clones comprise about 6.7% of the sample. Material for sequencing was blood. The receptors come from a young man in good health.

This clonotype was recorded only once. The chain carries TRBV6-1 and TRBJ2-1; TRBD2 aligns across 15 bases. CDR3 length: 19 residues. V trimming: 6 bases; J trimming: 7 bases; junction bases outside the gene matches: 16. Germline V gene lookup returns CDR1 MNHNS and CDR2 SASEGT. This chain's CDR3 is CASRTGTSGRTLHTNEQFF. CDR3 DNA: TGTGCCAGCAGGACCGGGACTAGCGGGAGGACTCTTCATACGAATGAGCAGTTCTTC.

The rearrangement links TRBV12-3 or TRBV12-4 to TRBJ1-1; D uncertain. The CDR3 consists of 14 residues. Between the trimmed V and J ends, which lost 1 base and 3 bases, there was a span of 9 bases. The DNA for the CDR3 is TGTGCCAGCAGTTTAGAGGAGATCCACACTGAAGCTTTCTTT. It codes for CASSLEEIHTEAFF.

A few counts support this clonotype. The chain combines TRBV13 with TRBJ2-1; 10 bases are shared with TRBD2. CDR3 length: 16 residues. Per germline, CDR1 PRHDT and CDR2 FYEKMQ (reference sequence). After removal of 5 bases from V and 8 bases from J, the junction contained 12 bases not matched to a gene. This CDR3 reads CASSEDTSGVLDEQFF. The CDR3 bases are TGTGCCAGCAGCGAAGACACTAGCGGGGTTTTGGATGAGCAGTTCTTC.

This chain joins TRBV20-1 and TRBJ2-3, with unresolved D. Germline CDR1 and CDR2: DFQATT and SNEGSKA (reference sequence). This CDR3 region has 11 residues. V was shortened by 3 bases and J by 6 bases, with 7 bases between the two germline ends. CDR3 loop: CSARGWDTQYF. The CDR3 bases are TGCAGTGCTAGGGGCTGGGATACGCAGTATTTT.

CDR3 coding DNA: TGTGCCAGCAGCTCGGTGGGCGGGAGTTATATCTCCTACAATGAGCAGTTCTTC. Its protein product is CASSSVGGSYISYNEQFF. The chain is built from TRBV11-1 and TRBJ2-1; 7 nucleotides align to TRBD2. V trimming: 4 bases; J trimming: 0 bases; junction bases outside the gene matches: 12. The CDR3 totals 18 residues. Germline assignment: CDR1 SGHAT and CDR2 FQDESV (reference sequence).

The V call is TRBV6-1, the J call TRBJ2-3; D gene uncertain. This CDR3 spans 13 amino acids. The V and J ends lost 1 base and 5 bases respectively, with 7 bases between them. Germline values: CDR1 MNHNS, CDR2 SASEGT. The CDR3 DNA follows: TGTGCCAGCAGTGAAGTACCGAGAGATACGCAGTATTTT. Its translation: CASSEVPRDTQYF.

The rearrangement links TRBV29-1 to TRBJ2-1; tentatively, D is TRBD1 or TRBD2 (5 bases each). V was trimmed by 1 base and J by 4 bases, leaving 20 bases between them. CDR1 SQVTM and CDR2 ANQGSEA come from the germline V gene. This CDR3 is built from 17 residues. CDR3 in DNA: TGCAGCGTTGAAGGGAGGACCCGGGACGGGCAGTACAATGAGCAGTTCTTC. Its translation: CSVEGRTRDGQYNEQFF.

V usage is TRBV29-1 and J usage is TRBJ2-2, with D tentatively TRBD1 (6 bases). The CDR3 consists of 13 residues. Per germline, CDR1 SQVTM and CDR2 ANQGSEA. The V end lost 8 bases, the J end lost 0 bases, and 10 bases lay between the germline ends. CDR3 sequence reads: CSTWTANTGELFF. In DNA form, the CDR3 reads TGCAGCACCTGGACAGCGAACACCGGGGAGCTGTTTTTT.

This chain connects TRBV27 to TRBJ1-2; D is unresolved. The V end lost 8 bases, the J end lost 0 bases, and 16 bases lay between the germline ends. The CDR3 is made up of 15 amino acids. The germline CDR1 and CDR2 sequences are MNHEY and SMNVEV (reference sequence). Here the CDR3 reads CASRSGEPANYGYTF. In DNA, the CDR3 is TGTGCCAGCCGAAGCGGGGAGCCGGCTAACTATGGCTACACCTTC.

The rearrangement joins TRBV6-1 to TRBJ1-5; tentatively, D is TRBD1 (6 bases). The V and J ends lost 6 bases and 6 bases respectively, with 15 bases between them. This CDR3 contains 14 residues. The germline V gene has CDR1 MNHNS and CDR2 SASEGT. The CDR3 coding sequence is TGTGCCAGCAGCCCGGTGGGGGGCGGTCAGCCCCAGCATTTT. Its translation: CASSPVGGGQPQHF.

This clonotype was seen just once. V gene TRBV27 combines with J gene TRBJ2-7; perhaps TRBD2 as D (6 bases). Germline lookup yields CDR1 MNHEY and CDR2 SMNVEV (reference sequence). The CDR3 has 17 residues. V dropped 7 bases and J dropped 2 bases, with 24 bases sitting between them. CDR3 in amino acids: CASILLPPGESPYEQYF. In DNA form, the CDR3 reads TGTGCCAGCATCCTCCTCCCCCCGGGAGAATCCCCCTACGAGCAGTACTTC.

This rearrangement joins TRBV7-2 to TRBJ2-5; 14 bases align to TRBD2. Germline V gene data show CDR1 as SGHTA and CDR2 as FQGNSA. The CDR3 has 16 residues. Unmatched junction bases numbered 4, after V lost 4 bases and J lost 3 bases. CDR3 amino acids: CASSSSGLAGEETQYF. The CDR3 DNA sequence: TGTGCCAGCAGCTCGTCGGGACTAGCGGGAGAAGAGACCCAGTACTTC.

The rearrangement links TRBV20-1 to TRBJ2-7; TRBD1 agrees at 8 bases. After removal of 3 bases from V and 7 bases from J, the junction contained 5 bases not matched to a gene. The CDR3 covers 12 residues. Germline CDR1 reads DFQATT; CDR2 reads SNEGSKA (reference sequence). The CDR3 nucleotides read TGCAGTGCTAGTTACAGGGGGAGGGAGCAGTACTTC. Amino acids: CSASYRGREQYF.

This chain connects TRBV20-1 to TRBJ2-7; the D call may be TRBD1 or TRBD2 (6 bases each). Trimming removed 6 bases at V and 2 bases at J, with 17 bases between. CDR1 is DFQATT and CDR2 is SNEGSKA in the germline V gene (reference sequence). The CDR3 spans 14 residues. CDR3 protein: CSATADRTTYEQYF. For the CDR3, the DNA is TGCAGTGCGACTGCTGACAGGACTACCTACGAGCAGTACTTC.

The V gene is TRBV4-1, the J gene TRBJ2-1; 12 positions agree with TRBD2. The CDR3 spans 16 residues. With V trimmed by 5 bases and J by 4 bases, 6 bases remained unmatched. CDR1 and CDR2 from the germline V gene are MGHRA and YSYEKL. CDR3 loop: CASSVYGLAGYNEQFF. The CDR3 DNA follows: TGCGCCAGCAGCGTTTACGGACTAGCGGGGTACAATGAGCAGTTCTTC.

As DNA, the CDR3 is TGTGCCAGCAGTCAGACAACAGGGAGGGGGCCCCTCCACTTT. Encoded protein: CASSQTTGRGPLHF. V and J are TRBV28 and TRBJ1-6; D is perhaps TRBD1 (6 bases). The CDR3 totals 14 residues. V dropped 5 bases and J dropped 13 bases, with 18 bases sitting between them. Germline V gene sequence: CDR1 MDHEN, CDR2 SYDVKM. The variable domain in full, with the rest retrieved from reference TRBV28 and TRBJ1-6, is DVKVTQSSRYLVKRTGEKVFLECVQDMDHENMFWYRQDPGLGLRLIYFSYDVKMKEKGDIPEGYSVSREKKERFSLILESASTNQTSMYLCASSQTTGRGPLHFGNGTRLTVT.

The J gene is TRBJ2-1, the V gene TRBV9; TRBD2 agrees at 13 bases. CDR3 size: 15 residues. Germline assignment: CDR1 SGDLS and CDR2 YYNGEE. V trimming: 4 bases; J trimming: 9 bases; junction bases outside the gene matches: 7. CDR3 sequence: CASSLRTSGSFEQFF. In DNA form, the CDR3 reads TGTGCCAGCAGCCTTCGGACTAGCGGGAGCTTTGAGCAGTTCTTC. The full variable domain, completed using reference TRBV9 and TRBJ2-1, is DSGVTQTPKHLITATGQRVTLRCSPRSGDLSVYWYQQSLDQGLQFLIQYYNGEERAKGNILERFSAQQFPDLHSELNLSSLELGDSALYFCASSLRTSGSFEQFFGPGTRLTVL.

The chain couples TRBV3-1 to TRBJ2-7; 9 bases match TRBD1. Germline CDR1 reads LGHDT; CDR2 reads YNNKEL (reference sequence). V was pared by 5 bases and J by 3 bases, with 8 bases of the junction left unmatched. This CDR3 has 15 amino acids. The CDR3 sequence: CASSWIGTGSYEQYF. The CDR3 DNA is TGTGCCAGCAGCTGGATAGGGACAGGGAGCTACGAGCAGTACTTC.

The rearrangement links TRBV21-1 to TRBJ2-1; the table names TRBD1, a call not compared with the DNA. TRBV21-1 is flagged as a pseudogene. The CDR3 spans 14 residues. The CDR3 protein is CASGKGGAMNEQFF. CDR3 nucleotide sequence: TGTGCCAGCGGCAAAGGGGGGGCGATGAATGAGCAGTTCTTC.

The V call is TRBV6-1, the J call TRBJ1-4; possible D gene TRBD1, 6 bases. The V gene lost 5 bases and the J gene lost 5 bases, with 12 bases spanning the gap. The CDR3 runs to 14 residues. Germline V gene sequence: CDR1 MNHNS, CDR2 SASEGT. CDR3 sequence: CASSWGAKNEKLFF. CDR3 DNA: TGTGCCAGCAGTTGGGGGGCGAAAAATGAAAAACTGTTTTTT.

The sample holds many counts of this clonotype. The rearrangement links TRBV4-1 to TRBJ1-1; D remains ambiguous. Trimming removed 3 bases from V and 0 bases from J, with 5 bases in between. Germline CDR1 reads MGHRA; CDR2 reads YSYEKL. The CDR3 contains 13 residues. This CDR3 is CASSQGMNTEAFF. CDR3 bases: TGCGCCAGCAGCCAGGGGATGAACACTGAAGCTTTCTTT.